What follows is one T cell receptor (beta chain) and its context. TCRdb's table, derived via immunoSEQ multiplex PCR, lists solely in-frame clones and lacks some. There are about 130,000 clones in the sample; 89% occur only once, and 0.95% to 1.5% lies in the top ten. This sample stems from a study of cytomegalovirus exposure and HLA in healthy donors. This receptor was obtained from a woman aged 18-30 years in good health and CMV-seronegative. Sequencing was done on a sample of PBMCs.

CDR3 sequence reads: CASSLFLAGAQETQYF. The CDR3 DNA sequence: TGCGCCAGCAGCCTATTCCTAGCGGGGGCTCAAGAGACCCAGTACTTC. This chain links TRBV4-1 with TRBJ2-5; 10 nucleotides match TRBD2. The germline V gene has CDR1 MGHRA and CDR2 YSYEKL. V was pared by 4 bases and J by 2 bases, with 7 bases of the junction left unmatched. The CDR3 runs to 16 residues.